A selection of T cell receptor beta chains follows, all from one sample in a study of T cell responses to AZD1222 COVID-19 vaccine. The method was immunoSEQ multiplex PCR; TCRdb's version includes in-frame clones alone and lacks a portion of them. Of over 150,000 clones in the sample, 90% are singletons; the top ten hold approximately 3%. Sequences were derived from peripheral blood, sampled on day 0 of AZD1222 vaccination. Receptors originate from an adult in good health. Both conserved end residues are part of each CDR3. D genes are given only for firm matches. Clone size is not always given. Where it is, it says once, few, many or a class for expanded clones.

cdr3_nt cdr3_aa v_call d_call j_call clone_size
TGTGCCAGCAGCGCGTCCACCCTGTCCCTCGCAGGCTCCCGCGAGCAGTACTTC CASSASTLSLAGSREQYF TRBV5-6 - TRBJ2-7 -
TGTGCCAGCAGCGCCCGGACAGGGTCCGGGGAGCTGTTTTTT CASSARTGSGELFF TRBV9 TRBD1 TRBJ2-2 -
TGTGCCAGCAGTTATGGGCAGGCAGGGCCTGAAGCTTTCTTT CASSYGQAGPEAFF TRBV6-2/TRBV6-3 - TRBJ1-1 -
TGTGCCAGTAGTATACGGGCTAGCGGGGGGGCCCAAGAGACCCAGTACTTC CASSIRASGGAQETQYF TRBV19 TRBD2 TRBJ2-5 -
TGTGCCAGCAGTTACACTGGGAGGGGACATACTCAAGAGACCCAGTACTTC CASSYTGRGHTQETQYF TRBV6-2/TRBV6-3 - TRBJ2-5 -
TGTGCCAGCATAGGGAAGCACGAGCAGTACTTC CASIGKHEQYF TRBV27 - TRBJ2-7 -
TGCAGTGCTAGTACTAGCAATGAGCAGTTCTTC CSASTSNEQFF TRBV20-1 - TRBJ2-1 -
TGTGCCAGCAGCACAACAGGGGGCGTTGGAAACACCATATATTTT CASSTTGGVGNTIYF TRBV9 TRBD1 TRBJ1-3 -
TGTGCCAGCAGCCAGGTGGACAACAACTATGGCTACACCTTC CASSQVDNNYGYTF TRBV4-2 - TRBJ1-2 -
TGCAGCGTCGCCGGCGGGGCCAATCAGCCCCAGCATTTT CSVAGGANQPQHF TRBV29-1 - TRBJ1-5 once
TGTGCCAGCCGGGGGGACAGCACAGATACGCAGTATTTT CASRGDSTDTQYF TRBV19 TRBD2 TRBJ2-3 once
TGCGCCAGCAGCTTACCAGGGAGGGACTATGGCTACACCTTC CASSLPGRDYGYTF TRBV5-1 - TRBJ1-2 -
TGTGCCAGCAGCGGATCAGGGTCTGGAAACACCATATATTTT CASSGSGSGNTIYF TRBV4-2 - TRBJ1-3 -
TGTGCCATCAGTGCTGGACAGGGGGCTTACACTGAAGCTTTCTTT CAISAGQGAYTEAFF TRBV10-3 TRBD1 TRBJ1-1 -
TGTGCCACCTTCCGGGGGGGCAATCAGCCCCAGCATTTT CATFRGGNQPQHF TRBV24-1 - TRBJ1-5 -
TGTGCCAGCAGCTCACCGGCGGGGGGGTACTCCTACGAGCAGTACTTC CASSSPAGGYSYEQYF TRBV7-8 TRBD2 TRBJ2-7 once
TGTGCCATCAGGGCGTCCACCGGGGAGCTGTTTTTT CAIRASTGELFF TRBV10-3 - TRBJ2-2 -
TGTGCCAGCTGGGGATTGGGGACGAACACCGGGGAGCTGTTTTTT CASWGLGTNTGELFF TRBV5-6 - TRBJ2-2 -
TGTGCCTGGAGCGTTACAGGGTCTCTCTCCTACGAGCAGTACTTC CAWSVTGSLSYEQYF TRBV30 - TRBJ2-7 -
TGCAGCGTGGAAAAGAATAGGGGGTACCAAGAGACCCAGTACTTC CSVEKNRGYQETQYF TRBV29-1 - TRBJ2-5 -
TGTGCCAGTAGTATAGAAGGGGGGGCCTACGAGCAGTACTTC CASSIEGGAYEQYF TRBV19 - TRBJ2-7 -
TGCGCCAGCAGCCAAGCGTTGGGGGGAGTCCACGAGCAGTACTTC CASSQALGGVHEQYF TRBV4-3 - TRBJ2-7 -
TGTGCCAGCAGCCAAGGCCCAGGGGAGGATGGCTACACCTTC CASSQGPGEDGYTF TRBV4-2 - TRBJ1-2 -
TGCGCCAGCAGCGCCTCCGGGACAGGGGGTAGAGATACGCAGTATTTT CASSASGTGGRDTQYF TRBV5-1 TRBD1 TRBJ2-3 once
TGTGCCAGCAGCCTATTAAGTGACGTAGGCTACACCTTC CASSLLSDVGYTF TRBV4-2 - TRBJ1-2 -
TGTGCCACCAGCCCAGGCCGACCCCCCCAAGAGACCCAGTACTTC CATSPGRPPQETQYF TRBV15 - TRBJ2-5 -
TGTGCCAGCAGTGAAACAGGGCTGAACACTGAAGCTTTCTTT CASSETGLNTEAFF TRBV11-3 - TRBJ1-1 -
TGTGCCAGCAGCTTCGATGTGGGGGCGTACACCGGGGAGCTGTTTTTT CASSFDVGAYTGELFF TRBV7-2 - TRBJ2-2 -
TGCGCCAGCAGCCCCGGGGGCCGGGAGACCCAGTACTTC CASSPGGRETQYF TRBV4-3 - TRBJ2-5 -
TGTGCCAGCAGCTTAGGAGGGGGAGACTCCTACGAGCAGTACTTC CASSLGGGDSYEQYF TRBV5-4 - TRBJ2-7 -
TGTGCCAGCAGCGTAGGGAGGGCTGGAACCGGGGAGCTGTTTTTT CASSVGRAGTGELFF TRBV9 - TRBJ2-2 -
TGTGCCAGCAGCTTCGGTCGGGGCGGGTTCTTC CASSFGRGGFF TRBV11-2 - TRBJ2-1 -
TGTGCCACCAGCAGAGTGACTAGCGGACACAATGAGCAGTTCTTC CATSRVTSGHNEQFF TRBV15 TRBD2 TRBJ2-1 -
TGCAGCGTTGAAGAGGGGCAGGGGGCGGAAAAACTGTTTTTT CSVEEGQGAEKLFF TRBV29-1 TRBD1 TRBJ1-4 -
TGTGCCACCAGGGGGTGGGGATCATCGGAAGCTTTCTTT CATRGWGSSEAFF TRBV15 - TRBJ1-1 -
TGTGCCAGTAGCTCTCCGGGGGGGGTCGGGCAGCCCCAGCATTTT CASSSPGGVGQPQHF TRBV19 - TRBJ1-5 -
TGTGCCAGCACCCCGGCGGCAGGGCATAACACCGGGGAGCTGTTTTTT CASTPAAGHNTGELFF TRBV9 - TRBJ2-2 -
TGTGCCAGCAGTTTGTTAGGGTCGAACACCGGGGAGCTGTTTTTT CASSLLGSNTGELFF TRBV27 - TRBJ2-2 -
TGTGCCAGCAGCCCGGGGACAGGGGGGGGCTACGAGCAGTACTTC CASSPGTGGGYEQYF TRBV7-8 TRBD1 TRBJ2-7 -
TGTGCCAGCAGCCCCGGGCTAACTTACACCGGGGAGCTGTTTTTT CASSPGLTYTGELFF TRBV7-2 - TRBJ2-2 -
TGTGCCAGCAGCTTAGGAGTAGGGAACGAGCAGTACTTC CASSLGVGNEQYF TRBV7-9 - TRBJ2-7 -
TGTGCCAGCGGCCCCGGGGGGGACTATGGCTACACCTTC CASGPGGDYGYTF TRBV5-4 - TRBJ1-2 -
TGTGCCAGCAGTGAAATGGGACAGAGCGCCTACGAGCAGTACTTC CASSEMGQSAYEQYF TRBV6-1 TRBD1 TRBJ2-7 once
TGTGCCAGCAGCCGGGGAGGTTCACCCCTCCACTTT CASSRGGSPLHF TRBV5-5 - TRBJ1-6 -
TGTGCCAGCAGCTTAGAGGGGGCTTTGACAGCCGGCGGTTCACCCCTCCACTTT CASSLEGALTAGGSPLHF TRBV7-9 TRBD1 TRBJ1-6 -
TGTGCCAGCAGGGCGGGACAGCTAAATTCACCCCTCCACTTT CASRAGQLNSPLHF TRBV6-5 TRBD1 TRBJ1-6 -
TGTGCCAGCAGCTTGGGGACAGGCGGCACCTTC CASSLGTGGTF TRBV7-9 TRBD1 TRBJ1-2 -
TGTGCCAGCAGCCCTGGTGGGGGCTACGAGCAGTACTTC CASSPGGGYEQYF TRBV5-6 - TRBJ2-7 -
TGTGCCAGCAGCACAACAGGGGGCGGTGGCTACACCTTC CASSTTGGGGYTF TRBV28 TRBD1 TRBJ1-2 -
TGTGCCACCACAACAGGGAGGGAGGTCACTGAAGCTTTCTTT CATTTGREVTEAFF TRBV2 - TRBJ1-1 -